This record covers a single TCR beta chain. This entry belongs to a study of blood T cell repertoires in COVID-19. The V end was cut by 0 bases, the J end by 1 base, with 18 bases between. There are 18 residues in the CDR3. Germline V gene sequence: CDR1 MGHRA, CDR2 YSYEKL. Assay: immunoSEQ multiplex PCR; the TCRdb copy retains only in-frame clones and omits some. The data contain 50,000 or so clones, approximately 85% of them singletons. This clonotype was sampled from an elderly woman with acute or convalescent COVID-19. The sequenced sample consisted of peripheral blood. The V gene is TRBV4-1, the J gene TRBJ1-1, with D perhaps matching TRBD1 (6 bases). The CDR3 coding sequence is TGCGCCAGCAGCCAAGAGCAACAGGGTGCTGGCCCGAACACTGAAGCTTTCTTT. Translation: CASSQEQQGAGPNTEAFF.